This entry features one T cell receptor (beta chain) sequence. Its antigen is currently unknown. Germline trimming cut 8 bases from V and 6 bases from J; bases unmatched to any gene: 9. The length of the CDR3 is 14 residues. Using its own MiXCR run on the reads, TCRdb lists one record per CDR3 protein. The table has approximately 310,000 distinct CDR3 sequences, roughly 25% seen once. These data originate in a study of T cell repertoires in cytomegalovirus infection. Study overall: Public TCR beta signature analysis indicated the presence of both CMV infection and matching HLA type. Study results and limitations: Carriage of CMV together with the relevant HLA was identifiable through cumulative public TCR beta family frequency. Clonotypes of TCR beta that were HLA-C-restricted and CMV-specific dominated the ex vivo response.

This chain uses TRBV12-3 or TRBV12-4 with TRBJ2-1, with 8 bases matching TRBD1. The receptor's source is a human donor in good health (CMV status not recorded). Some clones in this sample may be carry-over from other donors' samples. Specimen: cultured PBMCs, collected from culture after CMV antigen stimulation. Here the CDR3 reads CASGGQGISNEQFF. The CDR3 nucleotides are TGTGCCAGCGGAGGACAGGGAATATCCAATGAGCAGTTCTTC.